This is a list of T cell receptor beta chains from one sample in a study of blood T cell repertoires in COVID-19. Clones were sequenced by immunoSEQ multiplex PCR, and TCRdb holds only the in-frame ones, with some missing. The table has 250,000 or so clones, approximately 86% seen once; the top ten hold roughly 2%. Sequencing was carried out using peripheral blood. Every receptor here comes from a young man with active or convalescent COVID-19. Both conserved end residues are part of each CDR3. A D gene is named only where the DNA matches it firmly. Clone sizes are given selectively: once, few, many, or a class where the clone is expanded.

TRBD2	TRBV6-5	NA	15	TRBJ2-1	CASRWGLAGNNEQFF	TGTGCCAGCAGATGGGGACTAGCGGGGAACAATGAGCAGTTCTTC
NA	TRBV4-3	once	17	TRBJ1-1	CASSQDLYGGPNTEAFF	TGCGCCAGCAGCCAAGATCTGTATGGGGGCCCGAACACTGAAGCTTTCTTT
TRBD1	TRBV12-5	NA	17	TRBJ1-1	CASGLVSGGAWDTEAFF	TGTGCTAGTGGTTTGGTCTCAGGGGGCGCTTGGGACACTGAAGCTTTCTTT
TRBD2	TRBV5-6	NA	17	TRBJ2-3	CASSLVRLAGGRDTQYF	TGTGCCAGCAGCTTGGTTAGACTAGCGGGGGGTAGGGATACGCAGTATTTT
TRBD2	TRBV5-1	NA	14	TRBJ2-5	CASSTPGGAETQYF	TGCGCCAGCAGCACGCCCGGGGGGGCAGAGACCCAGTACTTC
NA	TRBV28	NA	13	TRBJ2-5	CASSFNSPETQYF	TGTGCCAGCAGTTTTAACTCACCAGAGACCCAGTACTTC
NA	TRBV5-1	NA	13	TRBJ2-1	CASSLQGGDEQFF	TGCGCCAGCAGCCTACAGGGAGGGGATGAGCAGTTCTTC
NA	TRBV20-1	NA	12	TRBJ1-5	CSASRRDQPQHF	TGCAGTGCTAGTCGCAGGGATCAGCCCCAGCATTTT
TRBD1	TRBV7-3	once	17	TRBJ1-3	CASSPPGQQASGNTIYF	TGTGCCAGCAGCCCGCCGGGACAGCAAGCCTCTGGAAACACCATATATTTT
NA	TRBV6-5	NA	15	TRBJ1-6	CASSYTGDYNSPLHF	TGTGCCAGCAGTTACACCGGGGATTATAATTCACCCCTCCACTTT
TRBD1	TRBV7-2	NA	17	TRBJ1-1	CASSYASTGGSSTEAFF	TGTGCCAGCAGCTATGCTTCTACAGGGGGGTCCTCCACTGAAGCTTTCTTT
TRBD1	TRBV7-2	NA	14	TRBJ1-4	CASGEGTVGEKLFF	TGTGCCAGCGGCGAGGGGACAGTCGGTGAAAAACTGTTTTTT
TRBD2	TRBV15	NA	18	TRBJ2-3	CATSRDQTLAGVTDTQYF	TGTGCCACCAGCAGAGATCAGACTCTAGCGGGGGTCACAGATACGCAGTATTTT
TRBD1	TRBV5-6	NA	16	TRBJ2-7	CASSLGGQMRSYEQYF	TGTGCCAGCAGCTTGGGGGGACAGATGAGATCCTACGAGCAGTACTTC
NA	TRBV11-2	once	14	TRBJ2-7	CASSLEKGAYEQYF	TGTGCCAGCAGCTTAGAGAAGGGGGCCTACGAGCAGTACTTC
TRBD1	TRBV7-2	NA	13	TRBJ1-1	CASNWDRSTEAFF	TGTGCCAGCAACTGGGACAGGAGCACTGAAGCTTTCTTT
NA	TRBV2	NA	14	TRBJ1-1	CASSDGRDVTEAFF	TGTGCCAGCAGTGATGGGAGAGACGTCACTGAAGCTTTCTTT
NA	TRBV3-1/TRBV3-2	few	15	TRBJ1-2	CASSHDVQGYYGYTF	TGTGCCAGCAGCCACGACGTCCAGGGCTACTATGGCTACACCTTC
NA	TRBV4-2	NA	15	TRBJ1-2	CASSQAFQADYGYTF	TGTGCCAGCAGCCAAGCTTTCCAGGCAGACTATGGCTACACCTTC
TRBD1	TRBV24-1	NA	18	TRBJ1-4	CATSEYSGQRLANEKLFF	TGTGCCACCAGTGAATACTCGGGACAGCGGCTCGCCAATGAAAAACTGTTTTTT
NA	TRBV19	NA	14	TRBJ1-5	CASSIDAWNQPQHF	TGTGCCAGTAGTATAGATGCGTGGAATCAGCCCCAGCATTTT
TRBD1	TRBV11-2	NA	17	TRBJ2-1	CASSPGRIGGSHGEQFF	TGTGCCAGCAGCCCCGGCCGTATAGGGGGCAGCCATGGTGAGCAGTTCTTC
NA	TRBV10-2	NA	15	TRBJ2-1	CASSDTGGADNEQFF	TGCGCCAGCAGCGACACTGGGGGGGCCGACAATGAGCAGTTCTTC
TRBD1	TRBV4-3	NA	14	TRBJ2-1	CASSPTGGRNEQFF	TGCGCCAGCAGCCCGACAGGGGGCAGAAATGAGCAGTTCTTC
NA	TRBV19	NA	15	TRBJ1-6	CASSEGAAGKTPLHF	TGTGCCAGTAGTGAGGGTGCGGCTGGGAAAACACCCCTCCACTTT
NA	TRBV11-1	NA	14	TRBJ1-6	CASSPDSYNSPLHF	TGTGCCAGCAGCCCGGACAGTTATAATTCACCCCTCCACTTT
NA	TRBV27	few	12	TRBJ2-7	CASSTGRDEQYF	TGTGCCAGCAGCACCGGGCGGGACGAGCAGTACTTC
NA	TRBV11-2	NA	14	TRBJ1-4	CASSMGLSSEKLFF	TGTGCCAGCAGCATGGGTCTTAGCAGTGAAAAACTGTTTTTT
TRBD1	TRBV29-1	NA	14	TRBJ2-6	CSAQGASGANVLTF	TGCAGCGCACAGGGGGCATCTGGGGCCAACGTCCTGACTTTC
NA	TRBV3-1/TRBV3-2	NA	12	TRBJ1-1	CASSQGRTEAFF	TGTGCCAGCAGCCAGGGGCGAACTGAAGCTTTCTTT
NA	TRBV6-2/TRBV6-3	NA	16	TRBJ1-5	CASSYLAGAGNQPQHF	TGTGCCAGCAGTTACCTTGCTGGGGCGGGCAATCAGCCCCAGCATTTT
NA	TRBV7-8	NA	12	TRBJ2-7	CASSPDSAEQYF	TGTGCCAGCAGCCCGGACAGTGCGGAGCAGTACTTC
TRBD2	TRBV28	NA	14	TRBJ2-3	CASIAGGTTDTQYF	TGTGCCAGCATAGCGGGGGGAACCACAGATACGCAGTATTTT
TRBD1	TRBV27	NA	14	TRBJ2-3	CASSDRESTDTQYF	TGTGCCAGCAGCGACAGGGAGAGCACAGATACGCAGTATTTT
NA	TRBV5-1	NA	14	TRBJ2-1	CASSPQGKRGEQFF	TGCGCCAGCAGCCCCCAGGGTAAGCGAGGTGAGCAGTTCTTC
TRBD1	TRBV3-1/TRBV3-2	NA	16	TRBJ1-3	CASSQVGTGNGNTIYF	TGTGCCAGCAGCCAAGTCGGGACAGGGAATGGAAACACCATATATTTT
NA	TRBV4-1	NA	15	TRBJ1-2	CASSQDGRGVYGYTF	TGCGCCAGCAGCCAAGATGGGAGGGGAGTCTATGGCTACACCTTC
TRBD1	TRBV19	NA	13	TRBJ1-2	CASSGAGTGDYTF	TGTGCCAGTAGTGGGGCCGGGACAGGGGACTACACCTTC
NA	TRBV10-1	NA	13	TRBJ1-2	CASSPTGNYGYTF	TGCGCCAGCAGCCCTACAGGGAACTATGGCTACACCTTC
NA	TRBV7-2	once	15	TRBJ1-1	CASSYPSGWNTEAFF	TGTGCCAGCAGCTATCCGAGCGGGTGGAACACTGAAGCTTTCTTT
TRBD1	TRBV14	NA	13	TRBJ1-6	CASSWDRDSPLHF	TGTGCCAGCAGCTGGGACAGGGATTCACCCCTCCACTTT
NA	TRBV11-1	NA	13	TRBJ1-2	CASSFGGNYGYTF	TGTGCCAGCAGCTTCGGGGGGAACTATGGCTACACCTTC
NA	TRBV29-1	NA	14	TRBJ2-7	CSVELRQGGYEQYF	TGCAGCGTTGAGTTAAGGCAGGGGGGTTACGAGCAGTACTTC
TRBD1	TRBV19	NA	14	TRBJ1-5	CASGGTGGNQPQHF	TGTGCCAGTGGCGGGACAGGGGGGAATCAGCCCCAGCATTTT
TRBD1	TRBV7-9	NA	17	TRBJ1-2	CASSQEGQGAGRYGYTF	TGTGCCAGCAGCCAAGAGGGACAGGGGGCTGGTCGCTATGGCTACACCTTC
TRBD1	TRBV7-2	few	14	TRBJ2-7	CASSLQGAAYEQYF	TGTGCCAGCAGTTTACAGGGGGCCGCCTACGAGCAGTACTTC
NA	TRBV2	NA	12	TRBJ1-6	CASSGLNSPLHF	TGTGCCAGCAGTGGTCTAAATTCACCCCTCCACTTT
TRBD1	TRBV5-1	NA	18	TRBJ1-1	CASSLDPGQGLMNTEAFF	TGCGCCAGCAGCTTAGATCCGGGACAGGGCCTAATGAACACTGAAGCTTTCTTT
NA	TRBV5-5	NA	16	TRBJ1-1	CASQKGPPRGNTEAFF	TGTGCCAGCCAAAAAGGCCCACCGCGGGGGAACACTGAAGCTTTCTTT
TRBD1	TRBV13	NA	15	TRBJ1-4	CASSGTGAANEKLFF	TGTGCCAGCAGCGGAACAGGGGCTGCTAATGAAAAACTGTTTTTT